This T cell receptor beta chain stems from a study of control samples from healthy donors and cancer patients. The table came from immunoSEQ multiplex PCR; TCRdb's copy has only in-frame clones and leaves some out. Of around 59,000 clones in the sample, 92% are singletons; the top ten hold approximately 1.5%. This clone was seen just once. Trimming stripped 1 base from V and 10 bases from J, with 17 bases between. Germline lookup yields CDR1 LNHNV and CDR2 YYDKDF (reference sequence). This CDR3 is 15 amino acids long. This chain uses TRBV15 with TRBJ2-1; D may correspond to TRBD1 or TRBD2 (5 bases each). The receptor comes from a man in his forties with colorectal cancer. Specimen: PBMCs. The CDR3 bases are TGTGCCACCAGCAGAGGGGGGAGCCATGGGAGCGAGCAGTTCTTC. Its translation is CATSRGGSHGSEQFF.